Sequencing of this T cell receptor beta chain was carried out in a study of blood T cell repertoires in COVID-19. As for the study in general: There were acute and convalescent COVID-19 samples, and they came from the United States, Italy and Spain.

Per the authors' pipeline: Estimates of nucleated cell counts were drawn from the amplification of reference gene primers. Some clones are missing from TCRdb's copy, which holds only in-frame ones; the method was immunoSEQ multiplex PCR. For V, J and clone size, that table is used; D and trimming come from the DNA. The sample includes about 73,000 clones, 65% to 85% of them seen just once. The TCR originated in a woman aged 60-70 years with acute or convalescent COVID-19. Sequencing input: peripheral blood.

CDR3 nucleotides: TGTGCCACCAGCAGAGATCTGGGTGACAGGGCTGGAAACACCATATATTTT. Amino acid sequence: CATSRDLGDRAGNTIYF. The chain employs TRBV15 and TRBJ1-3; the match to TRBD1 covers 7 bases. The CDR3 runs to 17 residues. Germline trimming cut 0 bases from V and 2 bases from J; bases unmatched to any gene: 7. The V gene's germline CDR1 is LNHNV and CDR2 YYDKDF (reference sequence). The entire variable domain, with the rest obtained from reference TRBV15 and TRBJ1-3, is as follows: DAMVIQNPRYQVTQFGKPVTLSCSQTLNHNVMYWYQQKSSQAPKLLFHYYDKDFNNEADTPDNFQSRRPNTSFCFLDIRSPGLGDTAMYLCATSRDLGDRAGNTIYFGEGSWLTVV.